The T cell receptor (beta chain) under discussion was sequenced for a study of blood T cell repertoires in COVID-19. CDR3 length: 13 amino acids. In germline, CDR1 is WSHSY, CDR2 SAAADI. Trimming stripped 7 bases from V and 6 bases from J, with 12 bases between. The repertoire was sequenced with immunoSEQ multiplex PCR; TCRdb's copy has only in-frame clones and lacks some. The sample gives about 350,000 clones, more than 75% of which show up once; 3% to 4% is in the top ten. This TCR derives from a woman aged 18-29 years who had recovered from COVID-19. The source material was peripheral blood. V is TRBV10-2 and J is TRBJ2-2; D is ambiguous. The CDR3 DNA sequence: TGCGCCAGCACGAGTGGTAACCCCGGGGAGCTGTTTTTT. Its translation: CASTSGNPGELFF.